What follows are 21 T cell receptor beta chains derived from one specimen sequenced in a study of CXCR3-negative and CXCR3-positive naive CD8 T cells (dated by TCRdb to about 2019). The sample was run on a NextSeq 550. The Human TCR Profiling Kit (MiLaboratory) was used to prepare UMI-labeled 5' RACE TRB cDNA libraries. The reads underwent TCRdb reprocessing, giving one record for each CDR3 protein sequence and no DNA. The data table for this sample lists about 130,000 distinct CDR3 sequences. The ten largest clones capture approximately 0.29% of the sample. Sequencing input: naive CXCR3- CD8+ T cells from blood. This specimen's cell subset or site label, per the study, means: CD45RO-CCR7+CD27+CD95- naive CD8+ T cells lacking CXCR3 (TNR3-). These receptors all come from a human donor in good health. Some clones in this sample may be carry-over from other donors' samples.

This rearrangement joins TRBV7-2 to TRBJ2-5; the D call from TCRdb, TRBD2, cannot be confirmed without DNA. The CDR3 runs 16 residues. The germline gives CDR1 SGHTA, CDR2 FQGNSA. CDR3 sequence reads: CASSPGTSGNQETQYF.

The chain combines TRBV12-3 or TRBV12-4 with TRBJ1-5. The CDR3 spans 16 residues. The CDR3 region is CASSFGPPSSNQPQHF.

This chain uses TRBV12-3 or TRBV12-4 with TRBJ1-2; TCRdb outputs TRBD1, but without DNA this stays unchecked. There are 16 residues in the CDR3. CDR3 region: CASSPGNRGSNYGYTF.

CDR3: CASSLRSAGQIHEQYF. This chain links TRBV12-3 or TRBV12-4 with TRBJ2-7; checking the TCRdb D call of TRBD2 is not possible without DNA. The CDR3 totals 16 residues.

The chain carries TRBV5-6 and TRBJ1-6. Germline CDR1 SGHDT, CDR2 YYEEEE. The CDR3 runs to 14 residues. CDR3 protein: CASSLDSPNSPLHF.

The rearrangement joins TRBV9 to TRBJ2-7; TCRdb lists TRBD2, though no DNA is available to test this call. Germline-derived CDR1 and CDR2 are SGDLS and YYNGEE. The CDR3 loop spans 14 amino acids. The CDR3 loop is CASSVGGLEDEQYF.

The chain recombines TRBV12-3 or TRBV12-4 with TRBJ2-6; TCRdb indicates TRBD1, and absent DNA this call remains unverified. The CDR3 loop spans 20 amino acids. The CDR3: CASRYWGVGQEISGANVLTF.

The rearrangement joins TRBV4-2 to TRBJ2-7. This CDR3 has 14 residues. Germline loops: CDR1 LGHNA, CDR2 YNFKEQ. The CDR3 region is CASSQGSDSYEQYF.

The genes are TRBV6-2 or TRBV6-3 and TRBJ2-1; TCRdb's D call of TRBD2 is untestable without DNA. Germline CDR1 and CDR2: MNHEY and SVGEGT. This CDR3 has 16 residues. The CDR3 loop reads CASTSPLAGDYNEQFF.

The chain has TRBV11-2 and TRBJ2-6; TCRdb's D call of TRBD1 is untestable without DNA. The CDR3 contains 17 residues. The germline V gene encodes CDR1 SGHAT and CDR2 FQNNGV. The CDR3: CASSPGPGSSGANVLTF.

The chain couples TRBV7-9 to TRBJ2-1; no DNA is available, so the TRBD2 call from TCRdb remains unchecked. CDR3 length: 15 residues. Germline loops: CDR1 SEHNR, CDR2 FQNEAQ (reference sequence). CDR3 region: CASSLPGEGYNEQFF.

V is TRBV21-1 and J is TRBJ2-1; the D call of TRBD1 rests on TCRdb alone, since no DNA is present to check it. TRBV21-1 is shown as a pseudogene. The CDR3 runs to 15 residues. CDR3 loop: CAGTAGTAIFNEQFF.

The chain has TRBV10-1 and TRBJ2-3; there is no DNA to check the TCRdb D call of TRBD1. CDR3 length equals 12 residues. Germline CDR1 and CDR2: WNHNN and SYGVQD (reference sequence). The CDR3: CASRTVADTQYF.

The rearrangement joins TRBV12-3 or TRBV12-4 to TRBJ2-1; lacking DNA, the TRBD1 call made by TCRdb goes unchecked. CDR3 length equals 15 residues. The CDR3 reads CASSPGQGVFDEQFF.

This chain connects TRBV5-1 to TRBJ2-3; TCRdb picks TRBD1, but there is no DNA to check that call. The CDR3 runs 16 residues. Germline V gene lookup returns CDR1 SGHRS and CDR2 YFSETQ. CDR3 region: CASSFSGWGDTDTQYF. Filled out from reference TRBV5-1 and TRBJ2-3, the complete variable domain reads KAGVTQTPRYLIKTRGQQVTLSCSPISGHRSVSWYQQTPGQGLQFLFEYFSETQRNKGNFPGRFSGRQFSNSRSEMNVSTLELGDSALYLCASSFSGWGDTDTQYFGPGTRLTVL.

This chain connects TRBV28 to TRBJ2-1; the TRBD1 assignment by TCRdb is unverifiable without DNA. CDR3 length: 16 amino acids. Germline assignment: CDR1 MDHEN and CDR2 SYDVKM. The CDR3 sequence is CASIRVDSGFGNEQFF.

The V and J genes are TRBV7-8 and TRBJ2-7; TCRdb's D call of TRBD2 is untestable without DNA. This CDR3 region has 19 residues. Germline assignment: CDR1 SGHVS and CDR2 FQNEAQ. Here the CDR3 reads CASSLVGTGLAGGPYEQYF.

The chain has TRBV28 and TRBJ2-7; TCRdb lists TRBD1, though no DNA is available to test this call. The CDR3 is 13 amino acids. Germline CDR1 and CDR2: MDHEN and SYDVKM. The chain's CDR3 is CASSFQGQGFLDF.

The chain combines TRBV29-1 with TRBJ2-2; TCRdb proposes TRBD2, but this gene call is untestable without DNA. Germline V gene data show CDR1 as SQVTM and CDR2 as ANQGSEA. The CDR3 is made up of 15 amino acids. The CDR3 protein is CSAQGLAANTGELFF.

The chain combines TRBV11-2 with TRBJ2-1. Germline V CDR1 and CDR2: SGHAT, FQNNGV. The CDR3 spans 13 residues. The CDR3 here is CASSLGTYNEQFF.

This chain connects TRBV23-1 to TRBJ2-5; TCRdb indicates TRBD1, and absent DNA this call remains unverified. TRBV23-1 is flagged as an ORF with uncertain function. This CDR3 has 11 residues. The CDR3 spells CASSQSPGGYF.